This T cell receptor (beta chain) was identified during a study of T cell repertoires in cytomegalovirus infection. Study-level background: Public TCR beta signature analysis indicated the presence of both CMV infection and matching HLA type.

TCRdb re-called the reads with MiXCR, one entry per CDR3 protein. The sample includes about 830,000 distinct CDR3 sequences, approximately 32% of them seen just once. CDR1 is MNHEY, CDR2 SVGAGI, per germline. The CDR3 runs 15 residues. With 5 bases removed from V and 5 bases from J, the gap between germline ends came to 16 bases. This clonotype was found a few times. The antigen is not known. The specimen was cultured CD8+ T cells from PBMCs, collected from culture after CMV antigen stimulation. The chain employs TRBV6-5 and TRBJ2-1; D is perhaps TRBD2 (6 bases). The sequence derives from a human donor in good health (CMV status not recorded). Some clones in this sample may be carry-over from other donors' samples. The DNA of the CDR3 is TGTGCCAGCAGTGCCCGGGACTGGACTAACAATGAGCAGTTCTTC. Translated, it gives CASSARDWTNNEQFF.